This entry features one T cell receptor (beta chain) sequence. The antigen is not known. The sample originates from a study of immune evolution from preneoplasia to lung adenocarcinoma. Whole-study findings and limits: Normal lung had highest clonality; later lesions appeared denser, more diverse.

V gave up 2 bases and J gave up 7 bases, with 8 bases separating them. The CDR3 is 12 residues long. Germline V lookup: CDR1 ENHRY, CDR2 SYGVKD. The data were produced by immunoSEQ multiplex PCR, yet TCRdb's version contains in-frame clones alone and is incomplete. Among 2,500 to 3,500 clones listed, about four fifths were seen once. Sequenced sample: FFPE adjacent normal lung tissue. This chain joins TRBV10-3 and TRBJ1-2, with D unclear. This receptor was obtained from a person aged 65 to 85 with lung adenocarcinoma. Here the CDR3 DNA reads TGTGCCATCAGTGAGGGCAGTGGTGGCTACACCTTC. Amino acid sequence: CAISEGSGGYTF.